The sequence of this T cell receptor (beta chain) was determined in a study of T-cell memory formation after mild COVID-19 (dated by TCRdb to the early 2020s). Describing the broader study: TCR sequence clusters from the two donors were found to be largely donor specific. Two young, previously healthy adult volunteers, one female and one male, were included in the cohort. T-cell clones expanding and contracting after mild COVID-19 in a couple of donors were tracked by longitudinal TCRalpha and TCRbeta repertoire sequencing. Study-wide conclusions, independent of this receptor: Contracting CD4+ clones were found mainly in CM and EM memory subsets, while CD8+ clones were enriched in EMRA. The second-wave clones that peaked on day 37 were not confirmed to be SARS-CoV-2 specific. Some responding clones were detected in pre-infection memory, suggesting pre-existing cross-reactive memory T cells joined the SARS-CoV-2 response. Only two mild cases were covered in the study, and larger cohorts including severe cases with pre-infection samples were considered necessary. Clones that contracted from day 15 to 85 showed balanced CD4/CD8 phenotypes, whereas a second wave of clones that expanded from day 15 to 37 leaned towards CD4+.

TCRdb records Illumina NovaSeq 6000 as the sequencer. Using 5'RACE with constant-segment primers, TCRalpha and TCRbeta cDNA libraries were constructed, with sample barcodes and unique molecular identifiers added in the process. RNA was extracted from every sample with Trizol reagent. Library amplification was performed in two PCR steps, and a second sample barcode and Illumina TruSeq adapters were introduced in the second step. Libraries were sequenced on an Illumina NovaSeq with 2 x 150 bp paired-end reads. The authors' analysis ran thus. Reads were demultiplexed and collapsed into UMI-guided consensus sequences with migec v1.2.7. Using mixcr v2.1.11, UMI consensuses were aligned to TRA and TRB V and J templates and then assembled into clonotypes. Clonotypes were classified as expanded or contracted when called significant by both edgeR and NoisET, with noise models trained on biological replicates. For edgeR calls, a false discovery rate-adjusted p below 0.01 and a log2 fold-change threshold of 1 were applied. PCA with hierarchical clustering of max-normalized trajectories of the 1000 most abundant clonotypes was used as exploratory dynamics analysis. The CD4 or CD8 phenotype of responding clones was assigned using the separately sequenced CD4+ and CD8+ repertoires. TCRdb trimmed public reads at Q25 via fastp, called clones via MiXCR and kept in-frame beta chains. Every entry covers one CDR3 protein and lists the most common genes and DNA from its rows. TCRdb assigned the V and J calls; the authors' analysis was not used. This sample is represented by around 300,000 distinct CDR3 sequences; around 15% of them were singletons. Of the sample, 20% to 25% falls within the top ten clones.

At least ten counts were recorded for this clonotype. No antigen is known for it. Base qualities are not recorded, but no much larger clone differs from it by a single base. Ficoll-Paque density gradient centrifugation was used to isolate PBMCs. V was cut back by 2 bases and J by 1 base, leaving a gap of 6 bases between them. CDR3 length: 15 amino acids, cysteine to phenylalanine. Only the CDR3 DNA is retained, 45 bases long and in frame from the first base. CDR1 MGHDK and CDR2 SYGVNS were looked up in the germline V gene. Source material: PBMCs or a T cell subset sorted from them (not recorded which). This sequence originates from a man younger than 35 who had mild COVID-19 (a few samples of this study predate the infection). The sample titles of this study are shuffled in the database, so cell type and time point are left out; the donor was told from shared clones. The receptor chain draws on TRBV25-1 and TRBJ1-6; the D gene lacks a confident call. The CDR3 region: CASSEKDSYNSPLHF. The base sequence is TGTGCCAGCAGTGAAAAGGATTCCTATAATTCACCCCTCCACTTT.